A single sample gave rise to the 13 T cell receptor beta chains below, sequenced in a study of T cell responses to AZD1222 COVID-19 vaccine. Some clones are missing from TCRdb's copy, which holds only in-frame ones; the method was immunoSEQ multiplex PCR. The table records about 150,000 clones, about 93% of them present only once. Sample: peripheral blood, taken on day 0 of AZD1222 vaccination. The receptors come from an adult in good health.

The V and J genes are TRBV21-1 and TRBJ2-7; the listed D gene, TRBD2, was not tested against the DNA. TRBV21-1 is assigned pseudogene status. This CDR3 has 18 amino acids. This CDR3 is CASSKVGLAGGKSYEQYF. DNA for the CDR3: TGTGCCAGCAGCAAAGTCGGACTAGCGGGAGGGAAATCCTACGAGCAGTACTTC.

This clone has just one count. The rearrangement joins TRBV29-1 to TRBJ2-7; D is unclear. This CDR3 contains 12 residues. Germline V CDR1 and CDR2: SQVTM, ANQGSEA. Trimming shortened V by 0 bases and J by 0 bases, and 3 bases separated the two germline ends. The CDR3 protein is CSVEDRSYEQYF. The CDR3 DNA follows: TGCAGCGTTGAAGACCGCTCCTACGAGCAGTACTTC.

The CDR3 DNA is TGCGCCAGCAGAGCCGTTCGGGGAAGGCTTAACTATGGCTACACCTTC. This codes for CASRAVRGRLNYGYTF. The chain employs TRBV4-1 and TRBJ1-2; D remains unclear. The CDR3 consists of 16 residues. Trimming removed 6 bases from V and 1 base from J, with 18 bases in between. In germline, CDR1 is MGHRA, CDR2 YSYEKL.

The chain is built from TRBV9 and TRBJ2-1; 9 bases are a match to TRBD2. This CDR3 comprises 15 residues. V was clipped by 0 bases and J by 8 bases; unmatched bases: 6. CDR1 and CDR2 (germline): SGDLS, YYNGEE. In DNA, the CDR3 is TGTGCCAGCAGCGTAGAGGCTAGCGGGAACGATGAGCAGTTCTTC. The encoded protein is CASSVEASGNDEQFF. The variable domain in full, with the rest retrieved from reference TRBV9 and TRBJ2-1, is DSGVTQTPKHLITATGQRVTLRCSPRSGDLSVYWYQQSLDQGLQFLIQYYNGEERAKGNILERFSAQQFPDLHSELNLSSLELGDSALYFCASSVEASGNDEQFFGPGTRLTVL.

A single count supports this clone. The genes are TRBV9 and TRBJ1-1; the D gene is possibly TRBD1 (6 bases). V lost 2 bases and J lost 2, with 10 bases in between. The germline CDR1 and CDR2 sequences are SGDLS and YYNGEE. The CDR3 spans 14 residues. The CDR3 DNA follows: TGTGCCAGCAGCGTGGGGGGGCCTAACACTGAAGCTTTCTTT. Translated, it gives CASSVGGPNTEAFF.

The chain carries TRBV9 and TRBJ2-7, with D perhaps matching TRBD2 (5 bases). The germline V gene has CDR1 SGDLS and CDR2 YYNGEE. The CDR3 runs to 13 residues. V was clipped by 5 bases and J by 7 bases, with 16 bases between them. CDR3 sequence: CASSEGPLGEQYF. In nucleotides, the CDR3 is TGTGCCAGCAGTGAGGGTCCCTTGGGGGAGCAGTACTTC.

The chain links TRBV11-2 to TRBJ1-5; tentatively, D is TRBD1 (6 bases). Germline loops: CDR1 SGHAT, CDR2 FQNNGV. V lost 5 bases and J lost 1, with 12 bases in between. CDR3 length equals 15 residues. The DNA of the CDR3 is TGTGCCAGCAGCCGCCGGACAGAGAGCAATCAGCCCCAGCATTTT. This encodes CASSRRTESNQPQHF.

The V and J genes are TRBV18 and TRBJ2-7; 7 nucleotides match TRBD2. The CDR3 spans 14 residues. Trimming removed 3 bases from V and 6 bases from J; junction bases left unmatched: 8. From germline, CDR1 is KGHSH and CDR2 LQKENI. The CDR3 DNA is TGTGCCAGCTCACCCCTGAGCGGGAAAGTCGAGCAGTACTTC. It is translated as CASSPLSGKVEQYF.

This clone appeared a single time. This chain connects TRBV12-5 to TRBJ1-5; no reliable D call. There are 14 residues in the CDR3. V lost 0 bases, J lost 5 bases, and 8 bases lay in between. Per the germline V gene, CDR1 is LGHNT and CDR2 is FRNRAP. This CDR3 reads CASGLVDEYQPQHF. Written as DNA, the CDR3 is TGTGCTAGTGGTTTGGTGGACGAGTATCAGCCCCAGCATTTT.

This chain connects TRBV19 to TRBJ2-7; a weak D match, TRBD2 (6 bases). Between the trimmed V and J ends, which lost 3 bases and 6 bases, there was a span of 18 bases. This CDR3 comprises 15 residues. Germline V gives CDR1 LNHDA, CDR2 SQIVND (reference sequence). The CDR3, as DNA: TGTGCCAGTAGTATCCGGTCGGGAGTGTCTCCCGAGCAGTACTTC. The encoded protein is CASSIRSGVSPEQYF.

The genes are TRBV28 and TRBJ1-4; 9 nucleotides align to TRBD1. Per germline, CDR1 MDHEN and CDR2 SYDVKM. This CDR3 contains 18 residues. With V trimmed by 7 bases and J by 3 bases, 15 bases remained unmatched. In DNA, the CDR3 is TGTGCCAGCATGGGTTTTGGGACAGGGCAAACTTCTAATGAAAAACTGTTTTTT. It yields the protein CASMGFGTGQTSNEKLFF.

The chain employs TRBV20-1 and TRBJ1-1; a weak D match, TRBD1 (5 bases). Germline V gene lookup returns CDR1 DFQATT and CDR2 SNEGSKA (reference sequence). The CDR3 loop spans 12 amino acids. The V gene lost 3 bases and the J gene lost 4 bases, with 9 bases spanning the gap. In nucleotides, the CDR3 is TGCAGTGCTAGTGGCGGGGGCACTGAAGCTTTCTTT. Translating it yields CSASGGGTEAFF.

This sequence joins TRBV28 and TRBJ2-7, with 9 bases matching TRBD2. After removal of 5 bases from V and 4 bases from J, the junction contained 3 bases not matched to a gene. CDR3 length: 13 residues. The germline gives CDR1 MDHEN, CDR2 SYDVKM. The CDR3 DNA is TGTGCCAGCAGTGTAGCGGGGGCATACGAGCAGTACTTC. Its protein is CASSVAGAYEQYF.